These 2 T cell receptor beta chains came from one sample sequenced in a study of glioma-infiltrating T cells after dendritic cell vaccination. Only in-frame clones appear in the TCRdb table, and some are missing; sequencing was by immunoSEQ multiplex PCR. This repertoire shows approximately 92,000 clones, roughly 80% found once; its top ten account for approximately 5.5%. Time point: after dendritic cell vaccination, including at tumor progression/relapse. The material sequenced was blood, taken after dendritic cell vaccination. The receptors stem from a human donor with glioblastoma.

The genes are TRBV5-4 and TRBJ2-2, with 7 bases identical to TRBD2. This CDR3 spans 16 amino acids. The germline CDR1 and CDR2 sequences are SGHNT and YYREEE (reference sequence). V lost 2 bases, J lost 2 bases, and 6 bases stayed unmatched. In DNA form, the CDR3 reads TGTGCCAGCAGCTTAGGCCTAGCGGACAACACCGGGGAGCTGTTTTTT. As protein: CASSLGLADNTGELFF.

The chain joins TRBV7-9 to TRBJ2-1, with 12 positions matching TRBD2. Germline V gene lookup returns CDR1 SEHNR and CDR2 FQNEAQ (reference sequence). V was pared by 8 bases and J by 4 bases, with 12 bases of the junction left unmatched. The CDR3 totals 17 residues. CDR3 nucleotide sequence: TGTGCCAGCGCTAAAACCCCGGGACTAGCGGGTTACAATGAGCAGTTCTTC. This encodes CASAKTPGLAGYNEQFF.